The next 14 T cell receptor beta chains were all read from a single sample in a study of metastatic and nonmetastatic thyroid tumors. MiXCR re-clonotyped the PCR reads for TCRdb. This table holds more than 25,000 clones, 7.4% found once. Thyroid surgery took place with no prior treatment in any patient. Sample: blood. These receptors were obtained from a female donor with papillary thyroid cancer or a benign thyroid nodule (not recorded which). Some clones in this sample may be carry-over from other donors' samples.

This clone was picked up many times. The same CDR3 also results from other DNA sequences found in this sample. The chain has TRBV20-1 and TRBJ2-7, with D hard to call. V lost 6 bases to trimming and J lost 2 bases, with 5 bases between them. Germline V gene lookup returns CDR1 DFQATT and CDR2 SNEGSKA (reference sequence). The CDR3 extends over 10 amino acids. The CDR3 loop reads CSAGTYEQYF. CDR3 nucleotide sequence: TGCAGTGCCGGAACCTACGAGCAGTACTTC.

This clone has ten or more counts. The J gene is TRBJ1-1, the V gene TRBV29-1; tentative D call: TRBD1 (5 bases). CDR3 length: 14 amino acids. Trimming took off 7 bases at V and 1 base at J, with 16 bases between the two ends. The V gene's germline CDR1 is SQVTM and CDR2 ANQGSEA. CDR3: CSAWAGQGNTEAFF. CDR3 nucleotides: TGCAGCGCCTGGGCAGGCCAGGGGAACACTGAAGCTTTCTTT.

This clone was observed many times. The chain combines TRBV6-1 with TRBJ2-2; D is perhaps TRBD2 (5 bases). CDR1 is MNHNS and CDR2 is SASEGT in the germline V gene. Trimming removed 5 bases from V and 4 bases from J, with 14 bases in between. This CDR3 is 15 amino acids long. This CDR3 is CASSYVRGSTGELFF. CDR3 DNA: TGTGCCAGCAGTTATGTCCGCGGGTCCACCGGGGAGCTGTTTTTT.

This clone was detected ten times or more. This rearrangement joins TRBV7-2 to TRBJ2-5; D is ambiguous. The V and J ends lost 1 base and 1 base respectively, with 10 bases between them. The germline CDR1 and CDR2 sequences are SGHTA and FQGNSA. The length of the CDR3 is 15 residues. CDR3 residues: CASSLVGQIQETQYF. CDR3 nucleotides: TGTGCCAGCAGCTTAGTAGGCCAGATCCAAGAGACCCAGTACTTC.

This clone showed up many times. In the same sample, other DNA sequences code for this CDR3. The chain combines TRBV7-2 with TRBJ1-1, with unresolved D. The CDR3 has 13 residues. Germline V gene sequence: CDR1 SGHTA, CDR2 FQGNSA. Trimming left V 5 bases short and J 0 bases short, with 7 bases between. The CDR3 nucleotides are TGTGCCAGCAGCGCCGCACTGAACACTGAAGCTTTCTTT. It is translated as CASSAALNTEAFF.

This clone is classed as large. J is TRBJ2-2 and V is TRBV6-2 or TRBV6-3, with unresolved D. The CDR3 has 14 residues. V lost 7 bases and J lost 7, with 16 bases in between. Looked up from germline, CDR1 is MNHEY and CDR2 is SVGEGT. CDR3 nucleotide sequence: TGTGCCAGCACCGACCTTGGAGAGGTCGGGGAGCTGTTTTTT. This encodes CASTDLGEVGELFF.

This clone occurred a few times. A much bigger clone sits one base away, suggesting this may be a read error. The genes are TRBV5-1 and TRBJ1-1; D gene unclear. This CDR3 has 15 amino acids. Germline loops: CDR1 SGHRS, CDR2 YFSETQ. The CDR3 region has the DNA TGCACCAGCACCCACCGGGGAGGGTGGGAAACTGAAGCTTTCTTT. It encodes CTSTHRGGWETEAFF.

This clone was detected ten times or more. V is TRBV7-8 and J is TRBJ1-1; perhaps TRBD1 as D (6 bases). The CDR3 has 15 amino acids. The V and J ends lost 5 bases and 2 bases respectively, with 15 bases between them. Germline CDR1 is SGHVS and CDR2 is FQNEAQ. CDR3 region: CASSPTHRDNTEAFF. As DNA, the CDR3 is TGTGCCAGCAGCCCGACCCACAGGGACAACACTGAAGCTTTCTTT.

This clone was observed many times. This chain connects TRBV4-2 to TRBJ2-7; 7 bases line up with TRBD2. This CDR3 has 17 amino acids. Germline lookup yields CDR1 LGHNA and CDR2 YNFKEQ. J lost 0 bases, V lost 8 bases, and 16 bases had no gene match. The CDR3 spells CASLLGEGGIHSYEQYF. The DNA for the CDR3 is TGTGCCAGCCTCCTTGGGGAGGGCGGAATTCACTCCTACGAGCAGTACTTC.

In its sample, this clone was seen many times. The chain has TRBV7-3 and TRBJ2-5; the match to TRBD1 covers 8 bases. The V gene's germline CDR1 is SGHTA and CDR2 FQGTGA. J gave up 3 bases and V 5 bases, and 5 bases lay outside the gene matches. This CDR3 is 14 amino acids long. The CDR3 region has the DNA TGTGCCAGCAGCCGAGACAGGGGAGAAGAGACCCAGTACTTC. Protein sequence: CASSRDRGEETQYF.

The chain employs TRBV4-2 and TRBJ2-3; D is tentatively TRBD1 or TRBD2 (5 bases each). This CDR3 is 14 amino acids long. Trimming left V 1 base short and J 6 bases short, with 11 bases between. In germline, CDR1 is LGHNA, CDR2 YNFKEQ. Here the CDR3 reads CASSQARDLDTQYF. The DNA of the CDR3 is TGTGCCAGCAGCCAAGCCCGGGACCTCGATACGCAGTATTTT.

This clone has a count of ten or more. The chain links TRBV6-2 or TRBV6-3 to TRBJ2-5; tentatively, D is TRBD2 (5 bases). The germline gives CDR1 MNHEY, CDR2 SVGEGT. V lost 2 bases to trimming and J lost 7 bases, with 11 bases between them. This CDR3 is built from 13 residues. CDR3 amino acids: CASSYTFEGTQYF. The DNA of the CDR3 is TGTGCCAGCAGTTACACTTTTGAGGGGACCCAGTACTTC.

This clone was detected ten times or more. The chain joins TRBV7-9 to TRBJ1-3; D remains ambiguous. The CDR3 is 14 amino acids. From germline, CDR1 is SEHNR and CDR2 FQNEAQ (reference sequence). With 1 base removed from V and 2 bases from J, the gap between germline ends came to 6 bases. The CDR3 region is CASSLDLTGNTIYF. CDR3 bases: TGTGCCAGCAGCTTAGATCTAACTGGAAACACCATATATTTT.

The chain joins TRBV5-1 to TRBJ2-5, with no clear D. The V end lost 2 bases, the J end lost 4 bases, and 12 bases lay between the germline ends. Germline CDR1 is SGHRS and CDR2 is YFSETQ. CDR3 length equals 14 residues. The CDR3 DNA is TGCGCCAGCAGCTTTGCGTCGGTCCCAGAGACCCAGTACTTC. Its translation is CASSFASVPETQYF.